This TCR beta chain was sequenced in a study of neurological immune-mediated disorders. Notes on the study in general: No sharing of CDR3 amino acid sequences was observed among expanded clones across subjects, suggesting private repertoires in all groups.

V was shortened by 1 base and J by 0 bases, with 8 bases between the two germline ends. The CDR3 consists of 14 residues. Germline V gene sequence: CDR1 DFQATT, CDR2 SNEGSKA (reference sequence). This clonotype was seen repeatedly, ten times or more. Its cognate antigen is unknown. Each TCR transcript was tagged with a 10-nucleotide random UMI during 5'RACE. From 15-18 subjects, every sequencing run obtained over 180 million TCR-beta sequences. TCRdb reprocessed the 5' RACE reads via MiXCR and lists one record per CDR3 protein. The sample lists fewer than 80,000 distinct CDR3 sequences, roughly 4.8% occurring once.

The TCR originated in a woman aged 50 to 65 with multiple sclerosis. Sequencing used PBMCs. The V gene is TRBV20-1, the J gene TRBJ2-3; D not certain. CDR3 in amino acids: CSARGDFSTDTQYF. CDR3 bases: TGCAGTGCTAGAGGGGATTTTAGCACAGATACGCAGTATTTT.